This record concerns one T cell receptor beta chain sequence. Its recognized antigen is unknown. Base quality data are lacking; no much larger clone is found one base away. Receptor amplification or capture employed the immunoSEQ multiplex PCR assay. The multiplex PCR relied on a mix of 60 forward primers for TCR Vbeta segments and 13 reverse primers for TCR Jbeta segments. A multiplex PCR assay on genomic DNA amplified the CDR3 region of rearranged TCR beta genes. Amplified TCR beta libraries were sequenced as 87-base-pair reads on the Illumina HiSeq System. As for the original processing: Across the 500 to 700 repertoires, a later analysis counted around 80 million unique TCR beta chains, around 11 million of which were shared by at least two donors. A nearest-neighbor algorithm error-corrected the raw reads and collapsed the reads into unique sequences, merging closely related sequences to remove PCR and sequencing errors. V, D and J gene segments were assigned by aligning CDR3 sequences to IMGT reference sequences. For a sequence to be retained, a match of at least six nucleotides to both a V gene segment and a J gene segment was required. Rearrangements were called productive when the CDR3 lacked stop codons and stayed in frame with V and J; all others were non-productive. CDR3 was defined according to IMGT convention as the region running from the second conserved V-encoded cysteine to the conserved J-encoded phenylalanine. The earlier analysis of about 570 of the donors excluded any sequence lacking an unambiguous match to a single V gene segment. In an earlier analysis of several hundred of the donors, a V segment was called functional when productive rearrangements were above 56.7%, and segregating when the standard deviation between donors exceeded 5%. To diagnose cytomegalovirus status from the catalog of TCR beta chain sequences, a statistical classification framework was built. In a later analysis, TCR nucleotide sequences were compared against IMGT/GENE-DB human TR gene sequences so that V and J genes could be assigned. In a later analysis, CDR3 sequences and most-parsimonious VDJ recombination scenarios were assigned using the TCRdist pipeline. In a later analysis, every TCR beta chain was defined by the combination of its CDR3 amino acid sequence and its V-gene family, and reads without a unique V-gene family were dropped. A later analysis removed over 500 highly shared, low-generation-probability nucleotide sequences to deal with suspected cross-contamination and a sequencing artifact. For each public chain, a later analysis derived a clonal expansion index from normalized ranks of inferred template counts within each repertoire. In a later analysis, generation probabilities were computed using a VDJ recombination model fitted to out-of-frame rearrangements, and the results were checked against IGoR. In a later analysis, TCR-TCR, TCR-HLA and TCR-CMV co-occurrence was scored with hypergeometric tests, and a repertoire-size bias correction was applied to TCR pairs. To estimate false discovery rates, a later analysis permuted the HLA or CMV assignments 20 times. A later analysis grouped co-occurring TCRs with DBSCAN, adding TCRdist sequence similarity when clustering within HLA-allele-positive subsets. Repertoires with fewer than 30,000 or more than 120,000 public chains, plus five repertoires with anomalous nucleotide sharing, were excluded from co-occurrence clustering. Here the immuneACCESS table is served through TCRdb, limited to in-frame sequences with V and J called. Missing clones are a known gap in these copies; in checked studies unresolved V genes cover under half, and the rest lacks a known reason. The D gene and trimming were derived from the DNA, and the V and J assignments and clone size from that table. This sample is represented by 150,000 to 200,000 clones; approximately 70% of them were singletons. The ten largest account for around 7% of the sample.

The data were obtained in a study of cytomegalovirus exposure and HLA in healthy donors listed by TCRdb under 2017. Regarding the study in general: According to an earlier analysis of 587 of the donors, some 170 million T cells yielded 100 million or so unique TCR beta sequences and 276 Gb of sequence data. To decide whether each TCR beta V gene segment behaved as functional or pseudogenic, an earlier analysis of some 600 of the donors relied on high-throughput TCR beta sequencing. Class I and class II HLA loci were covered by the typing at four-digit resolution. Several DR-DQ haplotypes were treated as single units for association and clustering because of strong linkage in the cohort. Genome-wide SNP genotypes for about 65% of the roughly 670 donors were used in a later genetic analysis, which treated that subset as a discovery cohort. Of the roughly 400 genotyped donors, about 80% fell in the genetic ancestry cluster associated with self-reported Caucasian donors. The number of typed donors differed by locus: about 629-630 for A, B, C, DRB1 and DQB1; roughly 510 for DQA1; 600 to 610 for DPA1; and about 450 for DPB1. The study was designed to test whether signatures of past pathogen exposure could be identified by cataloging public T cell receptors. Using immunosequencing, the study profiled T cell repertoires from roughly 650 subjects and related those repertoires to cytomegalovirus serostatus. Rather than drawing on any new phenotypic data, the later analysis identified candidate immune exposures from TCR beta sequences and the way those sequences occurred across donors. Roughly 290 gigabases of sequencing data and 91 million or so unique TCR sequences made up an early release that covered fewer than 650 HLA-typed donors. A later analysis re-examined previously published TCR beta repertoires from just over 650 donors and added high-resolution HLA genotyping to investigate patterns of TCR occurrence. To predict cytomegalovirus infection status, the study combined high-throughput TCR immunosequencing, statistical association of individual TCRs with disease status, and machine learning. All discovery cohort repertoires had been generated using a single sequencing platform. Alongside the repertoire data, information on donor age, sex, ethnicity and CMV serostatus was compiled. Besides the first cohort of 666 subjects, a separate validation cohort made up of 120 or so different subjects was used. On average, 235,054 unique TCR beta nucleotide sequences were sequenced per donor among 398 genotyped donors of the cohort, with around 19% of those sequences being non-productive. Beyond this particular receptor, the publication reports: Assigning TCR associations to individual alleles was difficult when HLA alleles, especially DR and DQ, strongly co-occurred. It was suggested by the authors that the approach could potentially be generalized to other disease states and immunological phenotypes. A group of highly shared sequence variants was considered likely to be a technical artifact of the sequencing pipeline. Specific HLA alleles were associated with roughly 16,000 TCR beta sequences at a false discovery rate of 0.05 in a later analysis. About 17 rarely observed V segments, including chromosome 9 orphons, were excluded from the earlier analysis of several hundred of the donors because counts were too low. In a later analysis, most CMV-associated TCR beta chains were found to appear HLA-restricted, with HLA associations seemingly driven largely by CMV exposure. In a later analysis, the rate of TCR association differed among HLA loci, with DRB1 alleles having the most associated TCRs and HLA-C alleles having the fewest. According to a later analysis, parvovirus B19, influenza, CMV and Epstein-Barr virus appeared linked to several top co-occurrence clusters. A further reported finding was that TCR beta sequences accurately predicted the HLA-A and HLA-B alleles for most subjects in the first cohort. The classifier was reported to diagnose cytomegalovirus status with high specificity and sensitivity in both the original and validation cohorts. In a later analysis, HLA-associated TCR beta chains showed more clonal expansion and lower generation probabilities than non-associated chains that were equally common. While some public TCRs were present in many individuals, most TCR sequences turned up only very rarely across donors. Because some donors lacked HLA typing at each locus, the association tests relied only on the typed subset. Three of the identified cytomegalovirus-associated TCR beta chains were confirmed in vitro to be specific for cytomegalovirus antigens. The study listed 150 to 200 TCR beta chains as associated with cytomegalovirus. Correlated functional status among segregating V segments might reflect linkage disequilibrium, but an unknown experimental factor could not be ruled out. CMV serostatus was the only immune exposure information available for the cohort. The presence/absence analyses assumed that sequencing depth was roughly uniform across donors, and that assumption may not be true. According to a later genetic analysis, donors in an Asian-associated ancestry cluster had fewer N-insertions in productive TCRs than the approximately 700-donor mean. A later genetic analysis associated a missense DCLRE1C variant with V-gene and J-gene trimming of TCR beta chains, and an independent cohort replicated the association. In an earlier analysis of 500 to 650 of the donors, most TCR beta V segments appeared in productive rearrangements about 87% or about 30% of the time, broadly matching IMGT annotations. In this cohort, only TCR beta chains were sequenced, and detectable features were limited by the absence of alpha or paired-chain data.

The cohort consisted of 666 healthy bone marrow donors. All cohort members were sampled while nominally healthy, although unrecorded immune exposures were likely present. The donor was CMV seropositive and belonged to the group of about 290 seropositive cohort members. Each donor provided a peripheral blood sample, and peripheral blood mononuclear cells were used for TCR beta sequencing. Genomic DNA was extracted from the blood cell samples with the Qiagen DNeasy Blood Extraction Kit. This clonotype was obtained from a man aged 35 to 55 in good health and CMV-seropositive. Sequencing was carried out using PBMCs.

For the CDR3, the sequence is CASSIAGRTEPYGYTF. Here is the DNA: TGTGCCAGTAGTATAGCCGGCCGGACAGAACCTTATGGCTACACCTTC. The chain is made from TRBV19 and TRBJ1-2; tentative D gene TRBD1, with 6 bases matching. Taken from the germline V gene (reference sequence), the CDR1 and CDR2 loops are LNHDA and SQIVND. Trimming removed 1 base from V and 5 bases from J, leaving 17 bases between the germline ends. Taken from cysteine to phenylalanine, the CDR3 has 16 residues. The kept DNA is CDR3 alone, 48 bases in frame from the first base.